Shown below are 14 T cell receptor beta chains from a single sample sequenced in a study of cytomegalovirus exposure and HLA in healthy donors. Researchers ran the PCR with 60 Vbeta and 13 Jbeta primers. Sequencing used immunoSEQ multiplex PCR; TCRdb keeps in-frame clones, though not all of them. Among some 130,000 clones listed, roughly 77% were seen once. Material: PBMCs. These receptors were obtained from a man aged 30-40 years in good health.

The chain couples TRBV6-5 to TRBJ2-5; 8 bases line up with TRBD2. This CDR3 comprises 14 residues. The J segment lost 2 bases and the V segment lost 6 bases, leaving 5 bases of the junction unmatched. CDR1 MNHEY and CDR2 SVGAGI come from the germline V gene. The CDR3 DNA is TGTGCCAGCAGACGGGGGGGATCTCAAGAGACCCAGTACTTC. Protein: CASRRGGSQETQYF.

The genes are TRBV5-6 and TRBJ2-4, with D tentatively TRBD2 (5 bases). The CDR3 covers 15 residues. CDR1 and CDR2 from the germline V gene are SGHDT and YYEEEE. V dropped 1 base and J dropped 7 bases, with 15 bases sitting between them. The CDR3 DNA follows: TGTGCCAGCAGCTTGACCCCGGACTCGGGGAACATTCAGTACTTC. Translating gives CASSLTPDSGNIQYF.

The chain joins TRBV27 to TRBJ1-3; possibly TRBD1 for D (6 bases). CDR1 is MNHEY, CDR2 SMNVEV, per germline (reference sequence). The CDR3 length is 14 residues. Between the trimmed V and J ends, which lost 0 bases and 7 bases, there was a span of 10 bases. As DNA, the CDR3 is TGTGCCAGCAGTTTATCAGGGGGAGGGAACACCATATATTTT. Protein: CASSLSGGGNTIYF.

DNA for the CDR3: TGTGCCAGCAGCTTGGTGAGGACAGGGGGCATGGACACTGAAGCTTTCTTT. This gives the protein CASSLVRTGGMDTEAFF. The genes are TRBV5-6 and TRBJ1-1; 11 bases are a match to TRBD1. The CDR3 has 17 amino acids. CDR1 is SGHDT, CDR2 YYEEEE, per germline. The junction had 7 bases not matched to a gene; V was cut back by 0 bases and J by 3 bases.

V gene TRBV4-3 combines with J gene TRBJ2-7; D possibly corresponds to TRBD2 (5 bases). Trimming pared 1 base from V and 7 bases from J, leaving 17 bases between. The CDR3 sequence is 15 residues long. The germline CDR1 and CDR2 sequences are LGHNA and YSLEER. The CDR3 DNA reads TGCGCCAGCAGCCAAGGAGGACTGGCGTTCGGGGAGCAGTACTTC. Protein product: CASSQGGLAFGEQYF.

The chain links TRBV28 to TRBJ2-3; unclear D gene. From germline, CDR1 is MDHEN and CDR2 SYDVKM. The CDR3 extends over 16 amino acids. The V end was cut by 5 bases, the J end by 3 bases, with 18 bases between. CDR3 amino acids: CASSLPSRPRTDTQYF. As DNA, the CDR3 is TGTGCCAGCAGTCTCCCCAGTAGGCCGCGGACAGATACGCAGTATTTT.

This clone has only one observation. The chain combines TRBV9 with TRBJ2-7, with TRBD1 identical over 7 bases. The CDR3 is made up of 12 amino acids. Per germline, CDR1 SGDLS and CDR2 YYNGEE. With V trimmed by 4 bases and J by 4 bases, 2 bases remained unmatched. CDR3 in DNA: TGTGCCAGCAGCACACAGGGGTACGAGCAGTACTTC. It codes for CASSTQGYEQYF.

This clone was recorded only once. The genes are TRBV28 and TRBJ2-1, with unresolved D. Trimming shortened V by 5 bases and J by 4 bases, and 18 bases separated the two germline ends. Germline V lookup: CDR1 MDHEN, CDR2 SYDVKM. This CDR3 comprises 16 residues. CDR3 sequence reads: CASSTPSPPTYNEQFF. CDR3 coding DNA: TGTGCCAGCAGTACTCCGTCCCCCCCTACGTACAATGAGCAGTTCTTC.

In this sample, this clone turned up once. This rearrangement joins TRBV13 to TRBJ2-1, with D perhaps TRBD2 (7 bases). Germline V gene lookup returns CDR1 PRHDT and CDR2 FYEKMQ (reference sequence). The CDR3 loop spans 16 amino acids. V lost 6 bases to trimming and J lost 10 bases, with 25 bases between them. The CDR3 DNA reads as TGTGCCAGCAGTTATCCCCGGGGGATGGCGGGGGCAGAGCAGTTCTTC. Its translation: CASSYPRGMAGAEQFF.

About this clone: This may come from a read error, since a much larger clone is one base off. The CDR3 coding sequence is TGCGCCAGCAGCCAAGGCGGGAACCCCTACGAGCAGTACTTC. It translates to CASSQGGNPYEQYF. The chain joins TRBV5-4 to TRBJ2-7, with a possible D match to TRBD2 (6 bases). This CDR3 is built from 14 residues. Looked up from germline, CDR1 is SGHNT and CDR2 is YYREEE (reference sequence).

The rearrangement uses TRBV6-5 and TRBJ2-7, with 8 bases lining up with TRBD1. The V and J ends lost 7 bases and 6 bases, in that order; junction bases with no gene match: 11. This CDR3 spans 14 amino acids. CDR1 is MNHEY and CDR2 is SVGAGI in the germline V gene. The CDR3 spells CASTSWGRGREQYF. The DNA for the CDR3 is TGTGCCAGCACCAGCTGGGGCAGGGGGCGCGAGCAGTACTTC.

V is TRBV11-3 and J is TRBJ2-3, with D possibly TRBD1 on 5 matching bases. The V gene lost 10 bases and the J gene lost 4 bases, with 21 bases spanning the gap. The CDR3 has 15 amino acids. CDR1 and CDR2 (germline): SGHNT, YENEEA. CDR3 in amino acids: CATGLETANSDTQYF. DNA of the CDR3: TGTGCCACCGGGCTAGAGACAGCAAACTCAGATACGCAGTATTTT.

This sequence joins TRBV29-1 and TRBJ2-7, with 8 bases aligning to TRBD2. V lost 7 bases and J lost 3; bases outside the gene matches: 14. This CDR3 has 15 amino acids. The V gene's germline CDR1 is SQVTM and CDR2 ANQGSEA. The CDR3 here is CSAGLREGIHYEQYF. The CDR3 DNA is TGCAGCGCCGGCCTTCGGGAGGGGATCCACTACGAGCAGTACTTC.

This clone was detected a few times. The chain recombines TRBV7-2 with TRBJ2-5; tentative D call: TRBD2 (5 bases). The CDR3 length is 13 residues. Germline V gene lookup returns CDR1 SGHTA and CDR2 FQGNSA. Trimming left V 5 bases short and J 4 bases short, with 11 bases between. The CDR3 DNA reads as TGTGCCAGCAGCCCGGACTTAAGAGAGACCCAGTACTTC. Its translation is CASSPDLRETQYF. Full variable domain (outside the CDR3, taken from reference TRBV7-2 and TRBJ2-5): GAGVSQSPSNKVTEKGKDVELRCDPISGHTALYWYRQSLGQGLEFLIYFQGNSAPDKSGLPSDRFSAERTGGSVSTLTIQRTQQEDSAVYLCASSPDLRETQYFGPGTRLLVL.